The clone carrying this T cell receptor beta chain showed up just once. The record originates from a study of shared clonotypes between healthy human individuals. Per the germline V gene, CDR1 is MNHNS and CDR2 is SASEGT. With V trimmed by 4 bases and J by 0 bases, 5 bases remained unmatched. The CDR3 consists of 15 residues. Generated by immunoSEQ multiplex PCR, the TCRdb table keeps only in-frame clones and is missing some. The sample lists 2 million to 3 million clones; 93% were seen once. Sequenced sample: naive CD4+ T cells from PBMCs. Subset here: CD45RA+ positively selected. The sequence came from a man aged 18 to 29 in good health. Some clones in this sample may be carry-over from other donors' samples. The V and J genes are TRBV6-1 and TRBJ2-7; 8 nucleotides line up with TRBD1. The CDR3 nucleotides are TGTGCCAGCAGTGGGCGGGACAGGTCCTCCTACGAGCAGTACTTC. Translation gives CASSGRDRSSYEQYF.